This T cell receptor (beta chain) comes out of a study of beta chain features in type 1 diabetes. Overall study results and limits: At VDJ recombination sites, type 1 diabetes patients had fewer insertions and more deleted nucleotides.

Turning to this clone: Its antigen remains unknown.

V dropped 4 bases and J dropped 3 bases, with 19 bases sitting between them. This CDR3 contains 16 residues. Per germline, CDR1 MDHEN and CDR2 SYDVKM. Every single donor gave one heparinised blood draw, and these averaged approximately 110 mL. Sorted CD4+ subsets: naive, central memory, regulatory, stem cell-like memory (CD45RO/CCR7/CD25/CD127/CD95/CD27 panel). Of the isolated RNA, all was reverse transcribed, and so the sequenced material was expressed TCRB transcripts. Assay: immunoSEQ multiplex PCR; the TCRdb copy retains only in-frame clones and omits some. Counted here are hundreds of thousands of clones, over 25% occurring once; the ten biggest clones make up almost 0.065%.

This clonotype was obtained from a man aged 18-30 years in good health. The genes are TRBV28 and TRBJ2-7; a weak D match, TRBD1 (6 bases). What was sequenced was naive CD4+ T cells from blood. The CDR3 here is CASSSQNRATIYEQYF. The CDR3 DNA is TGTGCCAGCAGTTCCCAGAACAGGGCTACAATCTACGAGCAGTACTTC.